This record covers a single TCR beta chain. The sample belongs to a study of blood T cell repertoires in COVID-19. At the level of the study: From T cells, B-cell-depleted T cells, or PBMCs came the material, which was cDNA or gDNA.

The method was immunoSEQ multiplex PCR; TCRdb's version includes in-frame clones alone and lacks a portion of them. This table has 75,000 to 85,000 clones, approximately 88% appearing once. Germline V gene data show CDR1 as SGHNT and CDR2 as YYREEE (reference sequence). The CDR3 extends over 13 amino acids. V gave up 4 bases and J gave up 5 bases; unmatched junction bases: 4. The rearrangement joins TRBV5-4 to TRBJ2-5; 8 bases match TRBD2. This TCR was recovered from a human donor in a cohort sampled during active COVID-19. The sequenced sample consisted of peripheral blood. CDR3 region: CASSPAGAETQYF. CDR3 sequence (DNA): TGTGCCAGCAGCCCAGCGGGGGCGGAGACCCAGTACTTC.